This T cell receptor (beta chain) is drawn from a study of T cell responses to AZD1222 COVID-19 vaccine. The data were produced by immunoSEQ multiplex PCR, yet TCRdb's version contains in-frame clones alone and is incomplete. The sample has about 120,000 clones, approximately 90% seen once. The receptor was derived from an adult in good health. This specimen consisted of peripheral blood, obtained on day 0 of AZD1222 vaccination.

CDR3 sequence (DNA): TGTGCCAGCGCCTCAGCAGCAACTAATGAAAAACTGTTTTTT. Its protein product is CASASAATNEKLFF. J is TRBJ1-4 and V is TRBV6-6; D is unclear. The CDR3 has 14 amino acids. V was cut by 8 bases and J by 0 bases, with 10 bases left in between. Germline lookup yields CDR1 MNHNY and CDR2 SVGAGI (reference sequence).